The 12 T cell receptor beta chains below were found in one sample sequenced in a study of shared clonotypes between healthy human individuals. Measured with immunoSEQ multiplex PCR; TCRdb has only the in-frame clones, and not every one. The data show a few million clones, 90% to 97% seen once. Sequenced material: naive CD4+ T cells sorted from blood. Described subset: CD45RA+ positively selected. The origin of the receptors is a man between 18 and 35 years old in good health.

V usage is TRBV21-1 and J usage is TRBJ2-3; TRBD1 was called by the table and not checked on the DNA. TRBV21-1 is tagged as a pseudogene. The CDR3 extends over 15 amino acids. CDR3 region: CASSDRGPVLDTQYF. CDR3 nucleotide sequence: TGTGCCAGCAGCGACAGGGGTCCAGTTTTAGATACGCAGTATTTT.

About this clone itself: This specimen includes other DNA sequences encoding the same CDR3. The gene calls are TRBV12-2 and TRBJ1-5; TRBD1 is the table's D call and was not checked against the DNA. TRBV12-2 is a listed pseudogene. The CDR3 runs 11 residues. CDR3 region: CASRSNQPQHF. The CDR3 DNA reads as TGTGCAAGTCGATCAAATCAGCCCCAGCATTTT.

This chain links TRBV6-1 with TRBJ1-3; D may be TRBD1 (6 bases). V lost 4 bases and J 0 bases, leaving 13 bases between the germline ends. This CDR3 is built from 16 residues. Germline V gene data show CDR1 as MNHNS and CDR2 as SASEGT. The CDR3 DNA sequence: TGTGCCAGCAGTGTGGGGACACCCCGCTCTGGAAACACCATATATTTT. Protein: CASSVGTPRSGNTIYF.

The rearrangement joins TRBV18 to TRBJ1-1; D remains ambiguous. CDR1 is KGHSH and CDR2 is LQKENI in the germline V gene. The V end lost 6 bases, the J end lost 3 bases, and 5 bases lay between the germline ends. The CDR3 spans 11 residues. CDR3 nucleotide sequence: TGTGCCAGCTCTGACTACACTGAAGCTTTCTTT. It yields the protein CASSDYTEAFF. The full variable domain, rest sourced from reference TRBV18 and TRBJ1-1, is NAGVMQNPRHLVRRRGQEARLRCSPMKGHSHVYWYRQLPEEGLKFMVYLQKENIIDESGMPKERFSAEFPKEGPSILRIQQVVRGDSAAYFCASSDYTEAFFGQGTRLTVV.

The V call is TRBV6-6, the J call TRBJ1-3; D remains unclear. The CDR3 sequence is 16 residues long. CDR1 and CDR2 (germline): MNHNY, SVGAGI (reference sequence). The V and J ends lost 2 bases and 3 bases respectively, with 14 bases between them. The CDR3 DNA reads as TGTGCCAGCAGTTACCCCAAAGAGACCTATGGAAACACCATATATTTT. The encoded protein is CASSYPKETYGNTIYF.

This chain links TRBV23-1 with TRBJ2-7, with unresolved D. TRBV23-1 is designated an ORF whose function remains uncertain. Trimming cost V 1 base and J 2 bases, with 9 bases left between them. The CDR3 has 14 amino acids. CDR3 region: CASSQCPRTYEQYF. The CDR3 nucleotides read TGCGCCAGCAGTCAATGTCCGAGGACCTACGAGCAGTACTTC.

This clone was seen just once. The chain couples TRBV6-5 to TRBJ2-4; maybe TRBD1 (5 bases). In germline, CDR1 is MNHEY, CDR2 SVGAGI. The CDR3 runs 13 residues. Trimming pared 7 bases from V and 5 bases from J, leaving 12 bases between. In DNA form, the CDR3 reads TGTGCCAGCACCAAGGGCAGGGAAAACATTCAGTACTTC. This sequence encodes CASTKGRENIQYF.

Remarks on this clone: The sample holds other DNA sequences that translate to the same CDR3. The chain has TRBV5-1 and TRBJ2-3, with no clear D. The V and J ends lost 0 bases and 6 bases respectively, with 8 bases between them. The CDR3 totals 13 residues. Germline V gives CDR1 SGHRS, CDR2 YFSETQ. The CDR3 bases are TGCGCCAGCAGCTTGGGTCCGGGTGATACGCAGTATTTT. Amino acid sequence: CASSLGPGDTQYF.

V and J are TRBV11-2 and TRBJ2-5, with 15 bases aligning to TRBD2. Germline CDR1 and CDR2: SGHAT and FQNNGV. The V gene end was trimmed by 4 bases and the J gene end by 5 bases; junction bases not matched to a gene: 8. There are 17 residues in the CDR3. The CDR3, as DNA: TGTGCCAGCAGCTCCCAGGGACTAGCGGGAGGATGGGAGACCCAGTACTTC. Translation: CASSSQGLAGGWETQYF.

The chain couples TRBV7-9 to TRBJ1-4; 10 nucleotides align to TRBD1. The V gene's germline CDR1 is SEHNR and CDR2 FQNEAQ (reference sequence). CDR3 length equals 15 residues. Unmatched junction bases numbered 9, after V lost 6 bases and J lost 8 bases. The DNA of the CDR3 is TGTGCCAGCAGTATTGGGGGGACAGGGGCGGAAAAACTGTTTTTT. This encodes CASSIGGTGAEKLFF.

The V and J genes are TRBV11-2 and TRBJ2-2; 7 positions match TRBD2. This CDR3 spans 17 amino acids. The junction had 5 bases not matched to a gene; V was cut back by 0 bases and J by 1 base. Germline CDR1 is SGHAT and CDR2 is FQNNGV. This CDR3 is CASSLDDSGMNTGELFF. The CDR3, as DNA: TGTGCCAGCAGCTTAGATGACAGCGGGATGAACACCGGGGAGCTGTTTTTT. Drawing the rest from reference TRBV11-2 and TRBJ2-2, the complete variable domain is EAGVAQSPRYKIIEKRQSVAFWCNPISGHATLYWYQQILGQGPKLLIQFQNNGVVDDSQLPKDRFSAERLKGVDSTLKIQPAKLEDSAVYLCASSLDDSGMNTGELFFGEGSRLTVL.

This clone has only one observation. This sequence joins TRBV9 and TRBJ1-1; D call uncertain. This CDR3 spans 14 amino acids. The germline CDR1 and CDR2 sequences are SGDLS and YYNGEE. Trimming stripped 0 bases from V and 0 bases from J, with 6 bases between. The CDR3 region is CASSVGAMNTEAFF. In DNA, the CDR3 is TGTGCCAGCAGCGTAGGGGCTATGAACACTGAAGCTTTCTTT.